The T cell receptor (beta chain) described here comes from a study of CD8 T cells in ankylosing spondylitis. Study-wide results and caveats: In ankylosing spondylitis blood, a motif of fewer than 10 highly homologous TCR beta variants appeared characteristic.

The trim removed 0 bases at V and 7 bases at J, leaving 8 bases unmatched. This CDR3 contains 16 residues. Germline lookup yields CDR1 SGHRS and CDR2 YFSETQ. Molecular-barcoded quantitative 5'-RACE produced these TCR beta libraries. Each CDR3 protein gets one entry after TCRdb re-called the 5' RACE reads with MiXCR. The sample shows 350,000 to 550,000 distinct CDR3 sequences, approximately 26% of them seen only once. This clonotype was counted between two and nine times. Its antigen remains unknown. This receptor was obtained from a male donor with ankylosing spondylitis. The chain uses TRBV5-1 and TRBJ2-1, with 9 bases that match TRBD2. Sample: blood, either unsorted or a sorted T cell fraction (not recorded which). This CDR3 reads CASSLVAGGPGNEQFF. In DNA form, the CDR3 reads TGCGCCAGCAGCTTGGTTGCGGGAGGGCCTGGGAATGAGCAGTTCTTC.